The 32 T cell receptor beta chains below come from one sample, sequenced in a study of cytomegalovirus exposure and HLA in healthy donors. Use of 60 Vbeta and 13 Jbeta primers characterized the PCR. Profiling relied on immunoSEQ multiplex PCR, and the TCRdb table lists in-frame clones only, not all of them. This table has some 130,000 clones, approximately 77% appearing once. Specimen: PBMCs. The receptors were gathered from a man aged 30 to 45 in good health and CMV-seronegative.

This chain joins TRBV4-1 and TRBJ1-2, with D tentatively TRBD1 (5 bases). The CDR3 runs 14 residues. Per germline, CDR1 MGHRA and CDR2 YSYEKL. V was shortened by 4 bases and J by 6 bases, with 15 bases between the two germline ends. DNA for the CDR3: TGCGCCAGCAGCCCTGATCGCAGGGAACATGGCTACACCTTC. It yields the protein CASSPDRREHGYTF.

The chain links TRBV27 to TRBJ2-3, with D possibly TRBD1 on 5 matching bases. The CDR3 is 13 amino acids. Germline values: CDR1 MNHEY, CDR2 SMNVEV (reference sequence). V lost 6 bases to trimming and J lost 0 bases, with 7 bases between them. The CDR3 loop reads CASRRQSTDTQYF. DNA for the CDR3: TGTGCCAGCAGAAGACAGAGCACAGATACGCAGTATTTT.

The chain carries TRBV9 and TRBJ1-2; possibly TRBD1 for D (6 bases). Per germline, CDR1 SGDLS and CDR2 YYNGEE. CDR3 length equals 14 residues. With 6 bases removed from V and 8 bases from J, the gap between germline ends came to 20 bases. The CDR3 nucleotides read TGTGCCAGCACCGTGGGCCAGGGGCAACGCGGCTACACCTTC. Protein sequence: CASTVGQGQRGYTF.

The V and J genes are TRBV5-8 and TRBJ2-2, with D possibly matching TRBD2 (5 bases). The V gene's germline CDR1 is SGHTS and CDR2 YDEGEE. This CDR3 has 15 residues. V lost 0 bases, J lost 5 bases, and 11 bases lay in between. This CDR3 reads CASSLAWGVTGELFF. CDR3 coding DNA: TGTGCCAGCAGCTTGGCCTGGGGAGTTACCGGGGAGCTGTTTTTT. Complete variable domain (other parts from reference TRBV5-8 and TRBJ2-2): EAGVTQSPTHLIKTRGQQATLRCSPISGHTSVYWYQQALGLGLQFLLWYDEGEERNRGNFPPRFSGRQFPNYSSELNVNALELEDSALYLCASSLAWGVTGELFFGEGSRLTVL.

The chain links TRBV9 to TRBJ2-2; TRBD2 matches at 13 bases. Germline V gives CDR1 SGDLS, CDR2 YYNGEE. After removal of 2 bases from V and 0 bases from J, the junction contained 4 bases not matched to a gene. The CDR3 contains 18 residues. The CDR3 bases are TGTGCCAGCAGCGTTGGGACTAGCGGGATTTCGAACACCGGGGAGCTGTTTTTT. Translating gives CASSVGTSGISNTGELFF.

This clone has only one observation. The chain links TRBV28 to TRBJ2-7, with 8 positions matching TRBD2. The CDR3 contains 14 residues. With 7 bases clipped from V and 7 bases from J, the junction kept 12 bases outside the gene matches. Germline V gene data show CDR1 as MDHEN and CDR2 as SYDVKM. The CDR3 region is CASTSGTRSTEQYF. CDR3 sequence (DNA): TGTGCCAGCACCTCCGGGACTAGGTCGACGGAGCAGTACTTC.

The V call is TRBV11-2, the J call TRBJ2-7; TRBD1 might be the D (5 bases). Germline loops: CDR1 SGHAT, CDR2 FQNNGV. There are 12 residues in the CDR3. V dropped 2 bases and J dropped 3 bases, with 5 bases sitting between them. The CDR3 here is CASSLTGYEQYF. CDR3 sequence (DNA): TGTGCCAGCAGCTTAACAGGCTACGAGCAGTACTTC.

The chain is built from TRBV5-6 and TRBJ2-7, with a possible D match to TRBD2 (6 bases). CDR1 is SGHDT and CDR2 is YYEEEE in the germline V gene. CDR3 length: 15 residues. V shed 4 bases and J shed 3 bases, with 17 bases lying between them. The CDR3: CASSGPGTPIYEQYF. The CDR3 DNA is TGTGCCAGCAGCGGCCCGGGGACTCCTATCTACGAGCAGTACTTC.

With respect to this clone: Distinct nucleotide sequences in the sample also encode this CDR3. The chain links TRBV5-1 to TRBJ2-2, with 9 bases matching TRBD1. The CDR3 runs to 15 residues. The V and J ends lost 0 bases and 5 bases, in that order; junction bases with no gene match: 2. Germline CDR1 is SGHRS and CDR2 is YFSETQ. The CDR3 protein is CASSLGGQGTGELFF. The CDR3 DNA reads as TGCGCCAGCAGCTTGGGTGGACAGGGGACCGGGGAGCTGTTTTTT.

This clone was recorded only once. J is TRBJ1-1 and V is TRBV7-9; TRBD1 matches at 7 bases. V gave up 5 bases and J gave up 1 base; unmatched junction bases: 10. The CDR3 runs 16 residues. Germline CDR1 and CDR2: SEHNR and FQNEAQ (reference sequence). The CDR3 bases are TGTGCCAGCAGCACCCCAGACAGGGCCCCGAACACTGAAGCTTTCTTT. It codes for CASSTPDRAPNTEAFF.

This clone was counted a single time. The chain couples TRBV4-2 to TRBJ2-7; 8 bases fit TRBD2. The germline CDR1 and CDR2 sequences are LGHNA and YNFKEQ. The CDR3 contains 17 residues. Trimming removed 0 bases from V and 3 bases from J; junction bases left unmatched: 10. The CDR3 DNA reads as TGTGCCAGCAGCCAAGATTTCAGCGGGAGTCTGGTCTACGAGCAGTACTTC. This codes for CASSQDFSGSLVYEQYF.

CDR3: CASSPGQTPYGYTF. The CDR3 nucleotides are TGTGCCAGCAGCCCCGGACAGACTCCCTATGGCTACACCTTC. The V gene is TRBV5-4, the J gene TRBJ1-2; tentative D call: TRBD1 (6 bases). The V gene's germline CDR1 is SGHNT and CDR2 YYREEE (reference sequence). The ends were cut back, 4 bases at V and 4 bases at J, with 14 bases in the middle. CDR3 length equals 14 residues.

V is TRBV5-6 and J is TRBJ2-7, with 7 bases that match TRBD2. CDR1 and CDR2 (germline): SGHDT, YYEEEE. This CDR3 comprises 15 residues. Trimming at V came to 5 bases and at J to 0 bases, leaving 8 bases not matched to a gene. The CDR3: CASSRLADSSYEQYF. The CDR3 coding sequence is TGTGCCAGCAGTCGACTAGCAGACAGCTCCTACGAGCAGTACTTC.

This clone was counted a single time. This chain uses TRBV4-2 with TRBJ2-7; 9 nucleotides agree with TRBD1. V lost 4 bases, J lost 4 bases, and 11 bases stayed unmatched. This CDR3 contains 16 residues. Per germline, CDR1 LGHNA and CDR2 YNFKEQ. CDR3 nucleotide sequence: TGTGCCAGCAGCCCGCAAATAGGGGACAGGGTGTACGAGCAGTACTTC. Protein product: CASSPQIGDRVYEQYF.

This chain uses TRBV6-6 with TRBJ2-7, with 9 bases matching TRBD2. Germline CDR1 reads MNHNY; CDR2 reads SVGAGI (reference sequence). V trimming: 5 bases; J trimming: 4 bases; junction bases outside the gene matches: 3. The CDR3 loop spans 13 amino acids. CDR3 DNA: TGTGCCAGCAGTCGGACTAGCGAATACGAGCAGTACTTC. Its translation is CASSRTSEYEQYF.

This chain uses TRBV4-2 with TRBJ1-2; 7 bases are a match to TRBD1. The junction had 14 bases not matched to a gene; V was cut back by 0 bases and J by 4 bases. Germline assignment: CDR1 LGHNA and CDR2 YNFKEQ. This CDR3 is built from 18 residues. The CDR3 sequence is CASSQDRVGGQQLYGYTF. The CDR3 DNA reads TGTGCCAGCAGCCAAGATCGGGTGGGGGGACAGCAACTCTATGGCTACACCTTC.

The rearrangement uses TRBV18 and TRBJ2-7; possibly TRBD1 for D (6 bases). V lost 2 bases and J 3 bases, leaving 11 bases between the germline ends. The CDR3 has 14 amino acids. Germline V gene sequence: CDR1 KGHSH, CDR2 LQKENI. The CDR3 loop is CASSPEYRDYEQYF. CDR3 nucleotides: TGTGCCAGCTCACCAGAATACAGGGACTACGAGCAGTACTTC.

This clone has just one count. V usage is TRBV28 and J usage is TRBJ2-7; D gene uncertain. The CDR3 has 12 amino acids. Germline V CDR1 and CDR2: MDHEN, SYDVKM. The V end was cut by 2 bases, the J end by 3 bases, with 5 bases between. The CDR3 nucleotides read TGTGCCAGCAGTTTACCAGGCTACGAGCAGTACTTC. Its translation: CASSLPGYEQYF.

The chain couples TRBV6-1 to TRBJ1-2; the D is unclear. Per germline, CDR1 MNHNS and CDR2 SASEGT. Trimming removed 11 bases from V and 6 bases from J, with 19 bases in between. The CDR3 runs to 13 residues. CDR3: CALGVWGGDGYTF. The CDR3 coding sequence is TGTGCCCTGGGAGTATGGGGAGGCGATGGCTACACCTTC.

This chain links TRBV12-5 with TRBJ1-2, with 7 bases aligning to TRBD1. CDR1 is LGHNT, CDR2 FRNRAP, per germline. The CDR3 has 13 amino acids. V was pared by 2 bases and J by 7 bases, with 4 bases of the junction left unmatched. CDR3 sequence: CASGLIRQGGYTF. The CDR3 nucleotides are TGTGCTAGTGGTTTGATCCGACAGGGTGGCTACACCTTC.

In its sample, this clone was seen once. This CDR3 reads CAWSVGDYHNEQFF. The CDR3 coding sequence is TGTGCCTGGAGTGTTGGCGACTATCACAATGAGCAGTTCTTC. V usage is TRBV30 and J usage is TRBJ2-1; maybe TRBD2 (5 bases). V was cut by 0 bases and J by 5 bases, with 11 bases left in between. The CDR3 runs to 14 residues. CDR1 and CDR2 from the germline V gene are GTSNPN and SVGIG (reference sequence). The full variable domain, with the rest looked up from reference TRBV30 and TRBJ2-1, is SQTIHQWPATLVQPVGSPLSLECTVEGTSNPNLYWYRQAAGRGLQLLFYSVGIGQISSEVPQNLSASRPQDRQFILSSKKLLLSDSGFYLCAWSVGDYHNEQFFGPGTRLTVL.

This clone came up once. This chain links TRBV2 with TRBJ2-1; 13 bases are a match to TRBD2. Per germline, CDR1 SNHLY and CDR2 FYNNEI. The V gene end was trimmed by 4 bases and the J gene end by 0 bases; junction bases not matched to a gene: 6. The CDR3 runs 18 residues. DNA for the CDR3: TGTGCCAGCAGTGGGACTAGCGGGAGTGGCCGCTCCTACAATGAGCAGTTCTTC. It codes for CASSGTSGSGRSYNEQFF. The full variable domain, completed using reference TRBV2 and TRBJ2-1, is EPEVTQTPSHQVTQMGQEVILRCVPISNHLYFYWYRQILGQKVEFLVSFYNNEISEKSEIFDDQFSVERPDGSNFTLKIRSTKLEDSAMYFCASSGTSGSGRSYNEQFFGPGTRLTVL.

The genes are TRBV28 and TRBJ1-5, with 9 bases identical to TRBD1. J was trimmed by 6 bases and V by 2 bases; bases with no gene match: 5. The CDR3 loop spans 15 amino acids. Germline lookup yields CDR1 MDHEN and CDR2 SYDVKM. The CDR3 loop is CASSLGQGFVQPQHF. The CDR3, as DNA: TGTGCCAGCAGTTTAGGACAGGGGTTTGTTCAGCCCCAGCATTTT.

This chain uses TRBV4-1 with TRBJ2-2; D perhaps matches TRBD2 (6 bases). V was trimmed by 5 bases and J by 1 base, leaving 11 bases between them. The CDR3 sequence is 15 residues long. Germline V gene data show CDR1 as MGHRA and CDR2 as YSYEKL. DNA of the CDR3: TGCGCCAGCAGCACTGGACTATTGAACACCGGGGAGCTGTTTTTT. This gives the protein CASSTGLLNTGELFF.

The chain recombines TRBV6-6 with TRBJ2-1; 7 positions agree with TRBD2. The CDR3 spans 13 residues. Trimming took 5 bases from V and 4 from J; bases not matched to a gene: 2. Germline-derived CDR1 and CDR2 are MNHNY and SVGAGI (reference sequence). The chain's CDR3 is CASSPAGYNEQFF. As DNA, the CDR3 is TGTGCCAGCAGTCCAGCGGGATACAATGAGCAGTTCTTC.

The gene calls are TRBV19 and TRBJ1-4; the D is unclear. V lost 9 bases, J lost 8 bases, and 22 bases lay in between. Germline assignment: CDR1 LNHDA and CDR2 SQIVND (reference sequence). There are 15 residues in the CDR3. DNA for the CDR3: TGTGCCAGCCGTATCAGGCCCGCGACGGGGGAAAAACTGTTTTTT. Translated: CASRIRPATGEKLFF.

The chain links TRBV4-2 to TRBJ2-1; D is perhaps TRBD2 (5 bases). Germline CDR1 reads LGHNA; CDR2 reads YNFKEQ. The CDR3 totals 17 residues. The ends were cut back, 4 bases at V and 2 bases at J, with 18 bases in the middle. The CDR3 sequence is CASSPNMAGLTYNEQFF. In DNA form, the CDR3 reads TGTGCCAGCAGCCCCAACATGGCGGGCCTAACCTACAATGAGCAGTTCTTC.

The chain recombines TRBV28 with TRBJ2-7; D gene unclear. CDR1 MDHEN and CDR2 SYDVKM come from the germline V gene. The CDR3 extends over 15 amino acids. Trimming cost V 2 bases and J 5 bases, with 16 bases left between them. The CDR3 region has the DNA TGTGCCAGCAGTTTAGTAGCCGCTTCTTTCCACGAGCAGTACTTC. As protein: CASSLVAASFHEQYF.

The rearrangement joins TRBV5-1 to TRBJ2-2; a weak D match, TRBD2 (5 bases). The germline V gene encodes CDR1 SGHRS and CDR2 YFSETQ. This CDR3 region has 14 residues. Between the trimmed V and J ends, which lost 4 bases and 8 bases, there was a span of 15 bases. This chain's CDR3 is CASSRTRFSGELFF. CDR3 DNA: TGCGCCAGCAGCCGAACTAGGTTTTCTGGGGAGCTGTTTTTT.

This sequence joins TRBV27 and TRBJ1-1; TRBD1 might be the D (5 bases). Germline CDR1 reads MNHEY; CDR2 reads SMNVEV (reference sequence). The CDR3 loop spans 15 amino acids. V dropped 6 bases and J dropped 1 base, with 15 bases sitting between them. The CDR3 coding sequence is TGTGCCAGCAGGTCCGGGCAGGGCAGGAACACTGAAGCTTTCTTT. Its protein product is CASRSGQGRNTEAFF.

The V call is TRBV7-8, the J call TRBJ2-5; 7 nucleotides line up with TRBD2. The junction had 7 bases not matched to a gene; V was cut back by 1 base and J by 5 bases. The CDR3 loop spans 15 amino acids. CDR1 and CDR2 (germline): SGHVS, FQNEAQ. The CDR3 sequence is CASSLGGRAWETQYF. In DNA form, the CDR3 reads TGTGCCAGCAGCTTAGGGGGGAGGGCCTGGGAGACCCAGTACTTC.

The chain has TRBV11-2 and TRBJ1-2, with TRBD1 as a possible D gene (6 bases). Germline assignment: CDR1 SGHAT and CDR2 FQNNGV. V lost 5 bases and J lost 5, with 12 bases in between. The CDR3 covers 13 residues. Here the CDR3 DNA reads TGTGCCAGCAGCACCAACAGGGCGTATGGCTACACCTTC. Amino acids: CASSTNRAYGYTF.